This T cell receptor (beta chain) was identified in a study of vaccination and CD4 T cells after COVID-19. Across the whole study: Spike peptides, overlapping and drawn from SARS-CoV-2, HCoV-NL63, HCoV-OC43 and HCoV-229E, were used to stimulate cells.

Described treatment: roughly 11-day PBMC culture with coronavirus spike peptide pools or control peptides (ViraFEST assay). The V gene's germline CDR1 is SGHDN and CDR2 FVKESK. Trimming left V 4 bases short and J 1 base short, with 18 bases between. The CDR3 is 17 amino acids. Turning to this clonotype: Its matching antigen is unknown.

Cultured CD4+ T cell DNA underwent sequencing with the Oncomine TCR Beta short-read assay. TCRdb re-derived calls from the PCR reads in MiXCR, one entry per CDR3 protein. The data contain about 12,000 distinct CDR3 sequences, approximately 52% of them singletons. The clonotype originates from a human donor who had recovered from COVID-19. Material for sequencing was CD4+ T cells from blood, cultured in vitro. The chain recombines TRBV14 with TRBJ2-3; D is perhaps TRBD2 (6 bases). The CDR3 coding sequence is TGTGCCAGCAGCCCTGATATCCTGGGACTCCGCACAGATACGCAGTATTTT. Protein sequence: CASSPDILGLRTDTQYF.